Presented here are 7 T cell receptor beta chains from one specimen sequenced in a study of PD-L1 blockade in urothelial cancer. The method was immunoSEQ multiplex PCR; TCRdb's version includes in-frame clones alone and lacks a portion of them. Of 55,000 to 70,000 clones in the sample, approximately 80% were seen once. The sample here was PBMCs, taken around atezolizumab (anti-PD-L1) treatment. These TCRs come from a man between 65 and 85 years old with urothelial cancer.

The V call is TRBV7-9, the J call TRBJ2-1, with unresolved D. Germline CDR1 is SEHNR and CDR2 is FQNEAQ (reference sequence). This CDR3 is built from 12 residues. The germline V and J ends were trimmed by 2 bases and 8 bases, with 7 bases remaining between them. The CDR3: CASSLYEDEQFF. The CDR3 DNA is TGTGCCAGCAGCTTATACGAGGATGAGCAGTTCTTC.

This chain connects TRBV19 to TRBJ2-5; 7 nucleotides agree with TRBD2. CDR1 and CDR2 (germline): LNHDA, SQIVND (reference sequence). This CDR3 region has 17 residues. J was trimmed by 1 base and V by 4 bases; bases with no gene match: 12. The CDR3 protein is CASSSRFSGGGQETQYF. The CDR3 nucleotides read TGTGCCAGTAGTAGTAGGTTTAGCGGCGGGGGCCAAGAGACCCAGTACTTC.

This chain links TRBV5-1 with TRBJ1-2, with 11 bases identical to TRBD1. CDR1 SGHRS and CDR2 YFSETQ come from the germline V gene. After removal of 4 bases from V and 2 bases from J, the junction contained 4 bases not matched to a gene. The CDR3 is made up of 15 amino acids. CDR3 protein: CASSGGQGANYGYTF. The CDR3 nucleotides read TGCGCCAGCAGCGGCGGACAGGGGGCCAACTATGGCTACACCTTC.

The genes are TRBV2 and TRBJ2-1; D is possibly TRBD2 (6 bases). Germline V lookup: CDR1 SNHLY, CDR2 FYNNEI. CDR3 length: 13 amino acids. V lost 1 base and J lost 9, with 10 bases in between. The CDR3 DNA reads as TGTGCCAGCAGTGAAGTCCCGGGAGCTGAGCAGTTCTTC. Translated: CASSEVPGAEQFF.

This rearrangement joins TRBV5-1 to TRBJ2-5; 10 positions agree with TRBD1. V lost 4 bases, J lost 6 bases, and 6 bases stayed unmatched. CDR3 length: 14 amino acids. Germline assignment: CDR1 SGHRS and CDR2 YFSETQ. The DNA for the CDR3 is TGCGCCAGCAGCCCGGGACAGGGGAGTAAGACCCAGTACTTC. The encoded protein is CASSPGQGSKTQYF. The whole variable domain, filled in from reference TRBV5-1 and TRBJ2-5, reads KAGVTQTPRYLIKTRGQQVTLSCSPISGHRSVSWYQQTPGQGLQFLFEYFSETQRNKGNFPGRFSGRQFSNSRSEMNVSTLELGDSALYLCASSPGQGSKTQYFGPGTRLLVL.

This clone was seen only a few times. The rearrangement joins TRBV27 to TRBJ2-2; maybe TRBD2 (5 bases). Trimming pared 7 bases from V and 0 bases from J, leaving 9 bases between. Germline V CDR1 and CDR2: MNHEY, SMNVEV (reference sequence). There are 14 residues in the CDR3. CDR3 sequence (DNA): TGTGCCAGCATGGTCGGGACGAACACCGGGGAGCTGTTTTTT. Translation gives CASMVGTNTGELFF.

The rearrangement uses TRBV11-2 and TRBJ2-2; possibly TRBD2 for D (5 bases). CDR1 is SGHAT and CDR2 is FQNNGV in the germline V gene. This CDR3 comprises 13 residues. The V gene lost 1 base and the J gene lost 5 bases, with 5 bases spanning the gap. DNA for the CDR3: TGTGCCAGCAGCTTAGCGGGGACCGGGGAGCTGTTTTTT. Its protein is CASSLAGTGELFF.